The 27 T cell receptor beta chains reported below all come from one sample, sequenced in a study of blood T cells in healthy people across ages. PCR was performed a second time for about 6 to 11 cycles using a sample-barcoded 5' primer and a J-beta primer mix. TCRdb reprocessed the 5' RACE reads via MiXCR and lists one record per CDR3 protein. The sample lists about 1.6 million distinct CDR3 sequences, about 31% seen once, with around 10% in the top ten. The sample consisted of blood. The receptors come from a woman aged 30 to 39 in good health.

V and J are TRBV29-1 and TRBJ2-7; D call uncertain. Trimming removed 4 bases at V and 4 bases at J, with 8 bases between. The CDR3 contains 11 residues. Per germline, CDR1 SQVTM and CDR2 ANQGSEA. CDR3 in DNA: TGCAGCGTTGTTCGGTTGTACGAGCAGTACTTC. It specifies CSVVRLYEQYF.

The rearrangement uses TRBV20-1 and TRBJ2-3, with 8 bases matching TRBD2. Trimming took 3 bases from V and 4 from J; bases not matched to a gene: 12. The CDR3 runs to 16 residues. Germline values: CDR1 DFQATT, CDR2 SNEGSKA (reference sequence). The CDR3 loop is CSASRLAGDSADTQYF. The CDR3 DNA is TGCAGTGCTAGTAGGCTAGCGGGTGATAGCGCAGATACGCAGTATTTT.

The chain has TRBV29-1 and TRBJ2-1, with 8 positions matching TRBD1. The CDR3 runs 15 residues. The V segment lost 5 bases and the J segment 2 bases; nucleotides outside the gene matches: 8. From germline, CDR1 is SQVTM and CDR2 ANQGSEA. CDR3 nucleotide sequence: TGCAGCGTTCCAGGGGGCTCGAGCCCCTACAATGAGCAGTTCTTC. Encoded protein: CSVPGGSSPYNEQFF.

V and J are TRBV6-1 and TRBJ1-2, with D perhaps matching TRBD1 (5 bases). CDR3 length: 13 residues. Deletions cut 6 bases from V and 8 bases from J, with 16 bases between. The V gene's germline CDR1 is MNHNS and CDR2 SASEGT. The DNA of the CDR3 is TGTGCCAGCAGGTGGGACCCTCGGAGCGGCTACACCTTC. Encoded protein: CASRWDPRSGYTF.

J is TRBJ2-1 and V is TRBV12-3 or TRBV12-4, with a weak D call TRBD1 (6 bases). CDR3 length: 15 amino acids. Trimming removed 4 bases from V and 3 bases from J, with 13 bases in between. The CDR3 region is CASSSSGHLYNEQFF. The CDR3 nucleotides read TGTGCCAGCAGTTCATCGGGACACCTCTACAATGAGCAGTTCTTC.

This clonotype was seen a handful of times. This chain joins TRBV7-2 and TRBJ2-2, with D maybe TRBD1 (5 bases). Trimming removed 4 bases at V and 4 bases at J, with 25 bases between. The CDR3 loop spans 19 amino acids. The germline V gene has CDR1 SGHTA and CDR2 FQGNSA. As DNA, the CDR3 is TGTGCCAGCAGCTCCCACCGGAACAGGCGCCAAATTACCACCGGGGAGCTGTTTTTT. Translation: CASSSHRNRRQITTGELFF.

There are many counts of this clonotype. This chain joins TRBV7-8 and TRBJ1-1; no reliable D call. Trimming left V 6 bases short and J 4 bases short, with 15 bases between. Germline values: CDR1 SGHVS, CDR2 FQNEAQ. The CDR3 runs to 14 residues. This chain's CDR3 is CASSLGVLGTEAFF. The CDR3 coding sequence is TGTGCCAGCAGTCTTGGGGTTTTGGGCACTGAAGCTTTCTTT.

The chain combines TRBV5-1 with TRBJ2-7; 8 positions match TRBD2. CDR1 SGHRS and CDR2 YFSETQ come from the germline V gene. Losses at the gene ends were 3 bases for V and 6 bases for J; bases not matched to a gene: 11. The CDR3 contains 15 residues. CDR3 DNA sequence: TGCGCCAGCAGCTCGTTCGCGGGGGGAAAGTCCGAGCAGTACTTC. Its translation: CASSSFAGGKSEQYF.

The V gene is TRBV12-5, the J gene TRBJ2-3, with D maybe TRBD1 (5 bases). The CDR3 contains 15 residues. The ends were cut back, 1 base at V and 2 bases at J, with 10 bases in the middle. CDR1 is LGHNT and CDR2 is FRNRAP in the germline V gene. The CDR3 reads CASGLGDSYTDTQYF. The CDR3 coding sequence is TGTGCTAGTGGTTTGGGTGACAGTTACACAGATACGCAGTATTTT.

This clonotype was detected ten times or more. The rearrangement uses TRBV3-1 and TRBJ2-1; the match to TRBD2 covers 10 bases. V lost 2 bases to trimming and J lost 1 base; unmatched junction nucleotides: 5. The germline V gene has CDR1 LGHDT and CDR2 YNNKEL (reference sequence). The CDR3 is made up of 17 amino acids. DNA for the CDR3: TGTGCCAGCAGCCAAACCAGCGGGAGGGGATCCTACAATGAGCAGTTCTTC. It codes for CASSQTSGRGSYNEQFF.

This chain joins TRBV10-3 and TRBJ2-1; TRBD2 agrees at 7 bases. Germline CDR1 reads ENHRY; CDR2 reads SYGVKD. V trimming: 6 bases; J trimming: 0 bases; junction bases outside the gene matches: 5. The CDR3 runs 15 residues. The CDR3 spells CAISFGTNSYNEQFF. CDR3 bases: TGTGCCATCAGCTTCGGGACTAACTCCTACAATGAGCAGTTCTTC.

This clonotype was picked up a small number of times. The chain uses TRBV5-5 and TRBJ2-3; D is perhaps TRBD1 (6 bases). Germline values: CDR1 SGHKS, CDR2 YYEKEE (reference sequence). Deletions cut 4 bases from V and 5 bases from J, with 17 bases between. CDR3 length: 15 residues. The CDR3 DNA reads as TGTGCCAGCAGCCGGGACATCGGGCTGGGAGATACGCAGTATTTT. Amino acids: CASSRDIGLGDTQYF.

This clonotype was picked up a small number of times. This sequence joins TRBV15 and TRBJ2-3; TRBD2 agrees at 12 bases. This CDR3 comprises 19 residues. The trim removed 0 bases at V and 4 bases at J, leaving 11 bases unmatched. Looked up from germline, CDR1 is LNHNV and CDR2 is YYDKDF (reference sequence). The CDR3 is CATSRELSSGGAVADTQYF. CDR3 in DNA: TGTGCCACCAGCAGAGAACTCTCTAGCGGGGGGGCGGTGGCAGATACGCAGTATTTT.

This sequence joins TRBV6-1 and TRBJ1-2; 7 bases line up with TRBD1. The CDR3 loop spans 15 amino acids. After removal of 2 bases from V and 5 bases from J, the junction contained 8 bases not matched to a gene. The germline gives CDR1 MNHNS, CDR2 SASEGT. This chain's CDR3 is CASSEMDRNYYGYTF. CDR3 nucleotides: TGTGCCAGCAGTGAAATGGACAGGAACTATTATGGCTACACCTTC.

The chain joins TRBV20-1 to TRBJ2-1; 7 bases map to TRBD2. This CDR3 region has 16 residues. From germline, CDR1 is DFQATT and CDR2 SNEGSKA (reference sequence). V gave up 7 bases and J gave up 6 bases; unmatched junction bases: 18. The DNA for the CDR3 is TGCAGTGGAACACCGGGACTACAAAGTTTACTCAATGAGCAGTTCTTC. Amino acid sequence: CSGTPGLQSLLNEQFF.

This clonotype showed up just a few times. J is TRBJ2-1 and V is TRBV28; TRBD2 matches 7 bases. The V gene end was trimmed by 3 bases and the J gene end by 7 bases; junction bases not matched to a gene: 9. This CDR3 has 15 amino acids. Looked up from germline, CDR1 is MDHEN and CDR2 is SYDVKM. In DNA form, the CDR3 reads TGTGCCAGCAGTTTTGGCGGGAGAAAAGTGAATGAGCAGTTCTTC. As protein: CASSFGGRKVNEQFF.

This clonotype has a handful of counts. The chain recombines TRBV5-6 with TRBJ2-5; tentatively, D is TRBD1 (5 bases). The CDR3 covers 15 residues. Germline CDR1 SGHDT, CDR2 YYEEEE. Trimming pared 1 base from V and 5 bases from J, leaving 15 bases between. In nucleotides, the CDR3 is TGTGCCAGCAGCTTGTACGGACAAGGGGTCGAGACCCAGTACTTC. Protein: CASSLYGQGVETQYF.

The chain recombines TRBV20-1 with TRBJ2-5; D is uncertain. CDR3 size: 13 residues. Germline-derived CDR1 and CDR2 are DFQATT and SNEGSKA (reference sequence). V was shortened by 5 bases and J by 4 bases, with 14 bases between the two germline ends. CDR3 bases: TGCAGTGCTGGAAGGATTAGCAGAGAGACCCAGTACTTC. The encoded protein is CSAGRISRETQYF.

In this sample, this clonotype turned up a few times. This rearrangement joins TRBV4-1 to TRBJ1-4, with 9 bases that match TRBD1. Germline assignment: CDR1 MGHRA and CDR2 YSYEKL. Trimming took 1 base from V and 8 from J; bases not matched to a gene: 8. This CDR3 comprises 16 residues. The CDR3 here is CASSQGITGGREKLFF. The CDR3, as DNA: TGCGCCAGCAGCCAAGGAATCACAGGGGGCAGAGAAAAACTGTTTTTT.

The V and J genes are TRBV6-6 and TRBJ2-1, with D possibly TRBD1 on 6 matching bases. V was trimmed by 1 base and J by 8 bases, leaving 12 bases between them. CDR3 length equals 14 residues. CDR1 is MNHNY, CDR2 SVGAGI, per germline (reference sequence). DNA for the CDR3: TGTGCCAGCAGTTACTTTCAGGGGTACGATGAGCAGTTCTTC. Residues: CASSYFQGYDEQFF.

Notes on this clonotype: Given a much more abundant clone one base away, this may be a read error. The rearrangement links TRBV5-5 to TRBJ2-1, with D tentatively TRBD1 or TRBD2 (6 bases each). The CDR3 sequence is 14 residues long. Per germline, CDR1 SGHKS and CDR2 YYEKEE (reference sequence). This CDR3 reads CASSTNTGAIWQCF. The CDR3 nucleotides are TGTGCCAGCAGCACAAACACGGGGGCGATATGGCAGTGCTTC.

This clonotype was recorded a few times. This CDR3 reads CASAGTGTGVADTQYF. As DNA, the CDR3 is TGCGCCAGCGCCGGGACAGGGACTGGTGTCGCAGATACGCAGTATTTT. The chain links TRBV10-2 to TRBJ2-3; 9 bases are a match to TRBD1. Germline CDR1 and CDR2: WSHSY and SAAADI. CDR3 length: 16 residues. The V and J ends lost 8 bases and 4 bases, in that order; junction bases with no gene match: 13.

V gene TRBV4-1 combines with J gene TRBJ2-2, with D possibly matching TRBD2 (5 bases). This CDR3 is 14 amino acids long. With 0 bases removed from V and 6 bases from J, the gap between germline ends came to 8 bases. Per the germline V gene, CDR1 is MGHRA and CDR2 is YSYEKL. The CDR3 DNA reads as TGCGCCAGCAGCCAAGATCCGGGGTCCGGGGAGCTGTTTTTT. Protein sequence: CASSQDPGSGELFF.

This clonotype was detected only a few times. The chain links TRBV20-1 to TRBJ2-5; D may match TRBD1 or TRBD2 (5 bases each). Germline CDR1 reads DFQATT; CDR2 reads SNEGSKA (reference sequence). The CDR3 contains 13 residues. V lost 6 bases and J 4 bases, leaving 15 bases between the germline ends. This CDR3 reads CSATGGLGETQYF. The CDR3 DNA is TGCAGTGCCACAGGAGGTCTGGGAGAGACCCAGTACTTC.

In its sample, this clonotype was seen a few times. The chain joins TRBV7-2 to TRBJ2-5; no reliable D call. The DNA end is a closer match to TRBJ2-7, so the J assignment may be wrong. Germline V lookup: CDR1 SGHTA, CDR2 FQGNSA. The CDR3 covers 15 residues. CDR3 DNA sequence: TGTGCCAGCAGCTTAGGCGGTTTGGGTTGGTACGAGCAGTACTTC. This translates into CASSLGGLGWYEQYF.

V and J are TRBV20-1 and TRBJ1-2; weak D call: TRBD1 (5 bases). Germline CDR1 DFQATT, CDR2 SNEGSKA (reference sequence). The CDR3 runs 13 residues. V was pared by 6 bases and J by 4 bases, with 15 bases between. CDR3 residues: CSATPGKSYGYTF. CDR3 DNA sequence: TGCAGTGCCACTCCAGGGAAGAGCTATGGCTACACCTTC.

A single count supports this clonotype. CDR3 amino acids: CASSHPGGAVNEQFF. In DNA form, the CDR3 reads TGTGCCAGCAGTCACCCGGGGGGGGCGGTGAATGAGCAGTTCTTC. The rearrangement links TRBV7-3 to TRBJ2-1; 8 nucleotides align to TRBD2. Germline loops: CDR1 SGHTA, CDR2 FQGTGA. J was trimmed by 7 bases and V by 6 bases; bases with no gene match: 11. This CDR3 is 15 amino acids long.